This TCR beta chain was identified during a study of blood T cell repertoires in COVID-19. As for the study in general: Samples came from the United States, Italy and Spain, spanning acute and convalescent COVID-19.

This clone was detected once. Germline V gene data show CDR1 as MDHEN and CDR2 as SYDVKM. The ends lost 8 bases at V and 4 bases at J; junction bases unmatched: 8. The CDR3 extends over 14 amino acids. Authors' processing steps: Estimation of nucleated cell counts relied on the amplification of reference gene primers. Produced via immunoSEQ multiplex PCR; TCRdb's table is partial and in-frame only. Clone size and V and J calls were adopted from that table, with D and trimming inferred from the DNA. This sample yields approximately 220,000 clones, of which roughly nine tenths are seen a single time; approximately 0.7% belongs to the top ten.

Source material: peripheral blood. This sequence joins TRBV28 and TRBJ1-2; 9 nucleotides match TRBD1. The source is a middle-aged man with acute or convalescent COVID-19. The CDR3 loop is CASGPGQGPYGYTF. In DNA, the CDR3 is TGTGCCAGCGGACCGGGACAGGGACCCTATGGCTACACCTTC.